The rows below give T cell receptor beta chains drawn from one sample of a study of blood T cells in healthy people across ages. TCRdb re-called the 5' RACE reads with MiXCR, one entry per CDR3 protein. The sample carries over 1,500,000 distinct CDR3 sequences, 49% recorded once. The sequenced sample consisted of blood. All receptors derive from a woman aged 40-49 years in good health. Each CDR3 is given with its conserved first and last residue. The D gene is left open where the match is weak. Clone size, where shown, is once, few, many, or a class for clones that have expanded.

>TRBV7-9|13|TRBD1|.|TRBJ2-1
TGTGCCAGCAGCTTAGCAGACAGGGGGGGGCAGTTCTTC
CASSLADRGGQFF
>TRBV20-1|15|.|.|TRBJ2-3
TGCAGTGCGGAACTAATGGCGGCTAGCACAGATACGCAGTATTTT
CSAELMAASTDTQYF
>TRBV28|16|.|.|TRBJ2-4
TGTGCCAGCAGTTTTGCTGCGACCGGGCCCAAAAACATTCAGTACTTC
CASSFAATGPKNIQYF
>TRBV10-3|13|.|.|TRBJ1-6
TGTGCCCTGTCCGATGGTGGGAATTCACCCCTCCACTTT
CALSDGGNSPLHF
>TRBV29-1|12|TRBD2|few|TRBJ2-3
TGCAGCGTCCTGACTAGCGGGTTCTCGCAGTATTTT
CSVLTSGFSQYF
>TRBV9|16|TRBD2|.|TRBJ2-3
TGTGCCAGCAGCTTCCGTAGCGGGGGATACACAGATACGCAGTATTTT
CASSFRSGGYTDTQYF
>TRBV20-1|16|.|.|TRBJ2-1
TGCAGTGCTAGAGGGGTTGGGCGGGGGCAGTACAATGAGCAGTTCTTC
CSARGVGRGQYNEQFF
>TRBV20-1|15|.|.|TRBJ2-7
TGCAGTGCTAGACGGAACTGGGGAAATGACTACGAGCAGTACTTC
CSARRNWGNDYEQYF
>TRBV11-2|15|.|few|TRBJ1-2
TGTGCCAGCAGCTCCGCCCCCGGCAGGGCACGGGGCTACACCTTC
CASSSAPGRARGYTF
>TRBV7-2|15|TRBD1|.|TRBJ2-5
TGTGCCAGCAGCTTCGACAGGGGGCGTGCAGAGACCCAGTACTTC
CASSFDRGRAETQYF
>TRBV5-1|15|.|.|TRBJ2-4
TGCGCCAGCAGCTTGGAAGGGTTCCCCAAAAACATTCAGTACTTC
CASSLEGFPKNIQYF
>TRBV5-1|17|TRBD2|.|TRBJ2-1
TGCGCCAGCAGCTGGAGGGGACTAGCGGGGGCCTACAATGAGCAGTTCTTC
CASSWRGLAGAYNEQFF
>TRBV6-2/TRBV6-3|18|TRBD1|once|TRBJ1-5
TGTGCCAGCAGTTACATCCCGGGACAGGCCTATAGCAATCAGCCCCAGCATTTT
CASSYIPGQAYSNQPQHF
>TRBV12-3/TRBV12-4|14|.|few|TRBJ2-7
TGTGCCAGCAGTTTATATCGGGGGTCGGACGAGCAGTACTTC
CASSLYRGSDEQYF
>TRBV4-2|12|.|few|TRBJ2-3
TGTGCCAGCAGCGGCCCCGGAGATACGCAGTATTTT
CASSGPGDTQYF
>TRBV2|14|TRBD1|.|TRBJ1-4
TGTGCCAGCCGACCCACAGGGGTAATTGAAAAACTGTTTTTT
CASRPTGVIEKLFF
>TRBV13|13|.|few|TRBJ2-1
TGTGCCAGCAGCTTAGGTCTACCCGATGAGCAGTTCTTC
CASSLGLPDEQFF
>TRBV28|15|.|few|TRBJ2-3
TGTGCCAGCAGTGCCCCTGGGACCCGGAGAAATACGCAGTATTTT
CASSAPGTRRNTQYF
>TRBV20-1|12|.|few|TRBJ2-7
TGCAGTGAAAGAAAAGGGATCGACGAGCAGTACTTC
CSERKGIDEQYF
>TRBV20-1|15|TRBD1|few|TRBJ2-4
TGCAGTGGAGAGCCCCGGGACAGGGGTATAAACATTCAGTACTTC
CSGEPRDRGINIQYF
>TRBV7-2|18|.|few|TRBJ2-3
TGTGCCAGCAGCTTAGTGGGGCACCTCCGGGACGGAGTTGGTACGCAGTATTTT
CASSLVGHLRDGVGTQYF
>TRBV4-2|15|.|.|TRBJ2-7
TGTGCCAGCAGCCAAGAAACCTCCAGGGGCTACGAGCAGTACTTC
CASSQETSRGYEQYF
>TRBV5-1|14|TRBD2|.|TRBJ2-5
TGCGCCAGCAGCGCCGGGACTAGCGGGGGCTCTGAGTACTTC
CASSAGTSGGSEYF
>TRBV2|14|.|.|TRBJ2-5
TGTGCCAGCAGGACTATCCGGGACCAAGAGACCCAGTACTTC
CASRTIRDQETQYF
>TRBV4-3|16|.|.|TRBJ1-6
TGCGCCAGCAGTTCGAGGGGGAGCGATTATAATTCACCCCTCCACTTT
CASSSRGSDYNSPLHF
>TRBV29-1|13|.|few|TRBJ1-2
TGCAGCGTATCCGGGACGGGTAACTATGGCTACACCTTC
CSVSGTGNYGYTF
>TRBV2|17|TRBD1|.|TRBJ1-6
TGTGCCAGCAGTGTAGATTGGGACAGGGGGGCGAATTCACCCCTCCACTTT
CASSVDWDRGANSPLHF
>TRBV6-2/TRBV6-3|15|.|.|TRBJ1-2
TGTGCCAGCAGTTACTTGGCAGGGGATCCATATGGCTACACCTTC
CASSYLAGDPYGYTF
>TRBV7-9|14|.|.|TRBJ2-7
TGTGCCAGCAGCGCCCCGGGGACTCACCCCGAGCAGTACTTC
CASSAPGTHPEQYF
>TRBV6-5|18|TRBD1|.|TRBJ2-1
TGTGCCAGCAGTTACTACCCAGGGGGCTCGAAGCTCCGCAATGAGCAGTTCTTC
CASSYYPGGSKLRNEQFF
>TRBV27|14|TRBD2|many|TRBJ2-7
TGTGCCAGCAGCCGAGCGGGATTTTCCTACGAGCAGTACTTC
CASSRAGFSYEQYF
>TRBV21-1|17|.|many|TRBJ2-4
TGTGCCAGCAGCAAAGACACCCAGCTTCTAGCCAAAAACATTCAGTACTTC
CASSKDTQLLAKNIQYF